Presented here are 7 T cell receptor beta chains from one specimen sequenced in a study of CD8 T cells in ankylosing spondylitis. MiXCR was run by TCRdb on the 5' RACE reads, yielding one entry per CDR3 protein. The table has about 240,000 distinct CDR3 sequences, approximately 9% seen once. Material for sequencing was blood, either unsorted or a sorted T cell fraction (not recorded which). These receptors were taken from a male donor with ankylosing spondylitis or in good health (not recorded which).

This clonotype was recorded at least ten times. J is TRBJ2-7 and V is TRBV12-3 or TRBV12-4; D perhaps matches TRBD2 (6 bases). The CDR3 contains 14 residues. The V gene lost 7 bases and the J gene lost 2 bases, with 15 bases spanning the gap. In DNA form, the CDR3 reads TGTGCCAGCAACTTTGGGGACTCGACCTACGAGCAGTACTTC. Protein sequence: CASNFGDSTYEQYF.

The table lists this clonotype with many counts. The chain carries TRBV12-3 or TRBV12-4 and TRBJ2-5, with TRBD1 as a possible D gene (6 bases). Trimming pared 6 bases from V and 4 bases from J, leaving 18 bases between. This CDR3 has 15 residues. CDR3 protein: CASSVGTPLRETQYF. CDR3 DNA sequence: TGTGCCAGCAGCGTGGGGACACCTCTCCGAGAGACCCAGTACTTC.

This clonotype was counted ten times or more. The chain carries TRBV20-1 and TRBJ1-2; no reliable D call. CDR3 length: 13 amino acids. Germline V gene data show CDR1 as DFQATT and CDR2 as SNEGSKA (reference sequence). The ends were cut back, 3 bases at V and 7 bases at J, with 15 bases in the middle. CDR3 amino acids: CSASRGESTGYTF. The DNA for the CDR3 is TGCAGTGCTAGTCGCGGGGAAAGCACTGGCTACACCTTC.

The V and J genes are TRBV5-6 and TRBJ2-7, with D maybe TRBD1 (5 bases). Germline CDR1 reads SGHDT; CDR2 reads YYEEEE. Trimming cost V 0 bases and J 1 base, with 14 bases left between them. CDR3 size: 16 residues. As DNA, the CDR3 is TGTGCCAGCAGCTTGGTCGTCACAGGTCGTTCCTACGAGCAGTACTTC. The encoded protein is CASSLVVTGRSYEQYF. The variable domain in full, completed from reference TRBV5-6 and TRBJ2-7, reads DAGVTQSPTHLIKTRGQQVTLRCSPKSGHDTVSWYQQALGQGPQFIFQYYEEEERQRGNFPDRFSGHQFPNYSSELNVNALLLGDSALYLCASSLVVTGRSYEQYFGPGTRLTVT.

This clonotype came up many times. The CDR3 DNA reads as TGTGCCAGCAGTCCTTTAGCGGGGGGCCCCCATGAGCAGTTCTTC. Translated: CASSPLAGGPHEQFF. This chain links TRBV12-3 or TRBV12-4 with TRBJ2-1, with 10 bases identical to TRBD2. Germline trimming cut 5 bases from V and 8 bases from J; bases unmatched to any gene: 9. The CDR3 has 15 residues.

The sample holds many counts of this clonotype. J is TRBJ1-2 and V is TRBV20-1, with D perhaps TRBD1 (5 bases). Germline lookup yields CDR1 DFQATT and CDR2 SNEGSKA (reference sequence). The CDR3 consists of 15 residues. V was cut by 5 bases and J by 2 bases, with 18 bases left in between. CDR3 DNA sequence: TGCAGTGCTGCCCCCTCTGGCAGGGCCAACTATGGCTACACCTTC. Its protein is CSAAPSGRANYGYTF.

This clonotype has at least ten counts. The chain carries TRBV5-6 and TRBJ1-4; TRBD1 agrees at 7 bases. The V gene's germline CDR1 is SGHDT and CDR2 YYEEEE. Unmatched junction bases numbered 7, after V lost 3 bases and J lost 2 bases. The CDR3 spans 16 residues. The chain's CDR3 is CASSWGQLATNEKLFF. CDR3 coding DNA: TGTGCCAGCAGCTGGGGACAGCTTGCGACTAATGAAAAACTGTTTTTT.